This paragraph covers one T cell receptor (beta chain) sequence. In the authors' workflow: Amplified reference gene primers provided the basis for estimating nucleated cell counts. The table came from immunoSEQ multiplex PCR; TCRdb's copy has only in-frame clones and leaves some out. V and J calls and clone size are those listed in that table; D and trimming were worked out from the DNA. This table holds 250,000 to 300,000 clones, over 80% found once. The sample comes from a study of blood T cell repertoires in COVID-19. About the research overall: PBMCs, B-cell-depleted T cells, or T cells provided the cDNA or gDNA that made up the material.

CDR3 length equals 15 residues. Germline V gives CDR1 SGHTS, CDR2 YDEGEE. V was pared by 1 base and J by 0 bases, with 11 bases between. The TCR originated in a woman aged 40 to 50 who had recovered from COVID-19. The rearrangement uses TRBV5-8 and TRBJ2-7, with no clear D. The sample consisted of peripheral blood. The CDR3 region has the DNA TGTGCCAGCAGCTTGAGGCCAGCGAGCTCCTACGAGCAGTACTTC. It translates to CASSLRPASSYEQYF.